This TCR beta chain comes out of a study of blood T cell repertoires in COVID-19. About the study: The United States, Italy and Spain provided the acute and convalescent COVID-19 samples. T cells, B-cell-depleted T cells, or PBMCs supplied cDNA or gDNA.

In the authors' methods: Estimation of nucleated cell counts was performed using reference gene primer amplification. Measured with immunoSEQ multiplex PCR; TCRdb has only the in-frame clones, and not every one. The V and J calls and clone size are taken from that table; D and trimming were inferred from the DNA. This table has a few hundred thousand clones, roughly 90% appearing once. This clone was picked up one time. The receptor's source is a woman between 40 and 50 years old who had recovered from COVID-19. The sample consisted of peripheral blood.

CDR3 sequence reads: CASSFAGGRTDTQYF. CDR3 sequence (DNA): TGTGCCAGCAGTTTCGCGGGAGGGCGCACAGATACGCAGTATTTT. The chain couples TRBV28 to TRBJ2-3; 9 bases align to TRBD2. V gave up 3 bases and J gave up 1 base; unmatched junction bases: 2. Germline CDR1 is MDHEN and CDR2 is SYDVKM. The CDR3 has 15 residues.